Shown below are 13 T cell receptor beta chains from a single sample sequenced in a study of OX40 agonist ivuxolimab in advanced cancers. Clones were sequenced by immunoSEQ multiplex PCR, and TCRdb holds only the in-frame ones, with some missing. The table lists roughly 70,000 clones, about 87% of them singletons. The sequenced sample was CD4+ or CD8+ T cells sorted from blood, obtained in a trial of the OX40 agonist ivuxolimab. These receptors originate from an adult with an advanced solid tumor such as melanoma, head and neck, liver or kidney cancer.

The chain carries TRBV5-4 and TRBJ2-3; 9 positions match TRBD2. Per germline, CDR1 SGHNT and CDR2 YYREEE (reference sequence). This CDR3 contains 17 residues. The V segment lost 0 bases and the J segment 0 bases; nucleotides outside the gene matches: 5. The CDR3 spells CASSLASGASSTDTQYF. Written as DNA, the CDR3 is TGTGCCAGCAGCTTGGCTAGCGGGGCTTCTAGCACAGATACGCAGTATTTT. Supplemented by reference TRBV5-4 and TRBJ2-3, the full variable domain reads ETGVTQSPTHLIKTRGQQVTLRCSSQSGHNTVSWYQQALGQGPQFIFQYYREEENGRGNFPPRFSGLQFPNYSSELNVNALELDDSALYLCASSLASGASSTDTQYFGPGTRLTVL.

The chain recombines TRBV28 with TRBJ2-3; 10 nucleotides line up with TRBD2. The CDR3 spans 15 residues. Germline trimming cut 4 bases from V and 8 bases from J; bases unmatched to any gene: 9. CDR1 MDHEN and CDR2 SYDVKM come from the germline V gene. This CDR3 is CASSSPSGGRGTQYF. The CDR3 DNA follows: TGTGCCAGCAGTTCCCCTAGCGGGGGCAGGGGTACGCAGTATTTT.

The chain recombines TRBV18 with TRBJ2-1, with D possibly TRBD1 on 5 matching bases. Germline assignment: CDR1 KGHSH and CDR2 LQKENI. Trimming removed 3 bases from V and 7 bases from J, with 13 bases in between. This CDR3 spans 14 amino acids. The CDR3 sequence: CASSPGRVANEQFF. The CDR3 DNA sequence: TGTGCCAGCTCACCGGGCAGGGTAGCAAATGAGCAGTTCTTC.

The chain uses TRBV27 and TRBJ1-4; 8 nucleotides agree with TRBD1. The CDR3 spans 14 residues. The junction had 3 bases not matched to a gene; V was cut back by 2 bases and J by 7 bases. Germline-derived CDR1 and CDR2 are MNHEY and SMNVEV (reference sequence). This CDR3 reads CASSLQGAGEKLFF. For the CDR3, the DNA is TGTGCCAGCAGTTTACAGGGGGCAGGTGAAAAACTGTTTTTT. Drawing the rest from reference TRBV27 and TRBJ1-4, the complete variable domain is EAQVTQNPRYLITVTGKKLTVTCSQNMNHEYMSWYRQDPGLGLRQIYYSMNVEVTDKGDVPEGYKVSRKEKRNFPLILESPSPNQTSLYFCASSLQGAGEKLFFGSGTQLSVL.

The rearrangement links TRBV5-1 to TRBJ1-2; the D is unclear. The V gene lost 4 bases and the J gene lost 7 bases, with 11 bases spanning the gap. Germline assignment: CDR1 SGHRS and CDR2 YFSETQ. The CDR3 loop spans 12 amino acids. CDR3 coding DNA: TGCGCCAGCAGCCTGGGAACGGGTGGCTACACCTTC. It specifies CASSLGTGGYTF.

The rearrangement uses TRBV15 and TRBJ2-3, with 10 bases matching TRBD1. Trimming at V came to 1 base and at J to 4 bases, leaving 5 bases not matched to a gene. The V gene's germline CDR1 is LNHNV and CDR2 YYDKDF (reference sequence). The CDR3 totals 16 residues. CDR3 amino acids: CATSRVGTGVPDTQYF. The CDR3 DNA reads as TGTGCCACCAGCAGAGTCGGGACAGGGGTCCCAGATACGCAGTATTTT.

The chain employs TRBV18 and TRBJ2-7; D gene ambiguous. Germline CDR1 reads KGHSH; CDR2 reads LQKENI. V was pared by 4 bases and J by 0 bases, with 10 bases between. This CDR3 is built from 14 residues. This CDR3 is CASSHKSSSYEQYF. CDR3 nucleotides: TGTGCCAGCTCACACAAATCGAGCTCCTACGAGCAGTACTTC.

The V call is TRBV28, the J call TRBJ2-1; D ambiguous. Trimming removed 8 bases from V and 7 bases from J, with 15 bases in between. Germline CDR1 is MDHEN and CDR2 is SYDVKM. CDR3 length: 13 residues. The CDR3 DNA reads TGTGCCAGCGCCGGCCACAGCCAAAATGAGCAGTTCTTC. Its translation is CASAGHSQNEQFF.

The chain is built from TRBV15 and TRBJ2-7, with 10 bases fitting TRBD1. This CDR3 is built from 15 residues. V gave up 2 bases and J gave up 5 bases; unmatched junction bases: 6. Germline lookup yields CDR1 LNHNV and CDR2 YYDKDF (reference sequence). This CDR3 reads CATSRRQGAGDEQYF. The DNA for the CDR3 is TGTGCCACCAGCAGACGACAGGGGGCAGGGGACGAGCAGTACTTC.

The chain couples TRBV2 to TRBJ1-6, with D unclear. The CDR3 sequence is 16 residues long. Per germline, CDR1 SNHLY and CDR2 FYNNEI. Trimming removed 2 bases at V and 0 bases at J, with 8 bases between. The CDR3 nucleotides are TGTGCCAGCAGTGAACCCTCGAGCTCCTATAATTCACCCCTCCACTTT. Translation: CASSEPSSSYNSPLHF.

The J gene is TRBJ2-5, the V gene TRBV5-4; 9 bases are shared with TRBD1. Per germline, CDR1 SGHNT and CDR2 YYREEE (reference sequence). The V segment lost 4 bases and the J segment 4 bases; nucleotides outside the gene matches: 8. The CDR3 spans 15 residues. CDR3 DNA: TGTGCCAGCAGCCCGACGGGACAGGGTGGAGAGACCCAGTACTTC. Amino acids: CASSPTGQGGETQYF. Full variable domain (outside the CDR3, taken from reference TRBV5-4 and TRBJ2-5): ETGVTQSPTHLIKTRGQQVTLRCSSQSGHNTVSWYQQALGQGPQFIFQYYREEENGRGNFPPRFSGLQFPNYSSELNVNALELDDSALYLCASSPTGQGGETQYFGPGTRLLVL.

This chain links TRBV15 with TRBJ2-5; a possible D gene is TRBD2 (6 bases). Germline V gives CDR1 LNHNV, CDR2 YYDKDF (reference sequence). The CDR3 contains 16 residues. V was shortened by 0 bases and J by 5 bases, with 16 bases between the two germline ends. The CDR3 region is CATSRELWGRTETQYF. The CDR3 bases are TGTGCCACCAGCAGAGAGTTGTGGGGGAGGACGGAGACCCAGTACTTC.

This rearrangement joins TRBV7-3 to TRBJ2-7; 9 bases match TRBD1. V gave up 4 bases and J gave up 2 bases; unmatched junction bases: 6. The length of the CDR3 is 15 residues. The germline CDR1 and CDR2 sequences are SGHTA and FQGTGA. The CDR3 nucleotides read TGTGCCAGCAGCTCCACAGGGGGCTCAGCCTACGAGCAGTACTTC. This translates into CASSSTGGSAYEQYF. Using reference TRBV7-3 and TRBJ2-7 for the parts outside the CDR3, the full variable domain is GAGVSQTPSNKVTEKGKYVELRCDPISGHTALYWYRQSLGQGPEFLIYFQGTGAADDSGLPNDRFFAVRPEGSVSTLKIQRTERGDSAVYLCASSSTGGSAYEQYFGPGTRLTVT.